This entry lists 14 T cell receptor beta chains sequenced from one sample in a study of T cells in Graves' hyperthyroidism and ophthalmopathy. TCR beta CDR3 regions were amplified from RNA transcripts. Researchers ran a first-round RT-PCR on the TCR CDR3 using the HTBI primer set. TCRdb itself ran the multiplex PCR reads through MiXCR, one entry per CDR3 protein. The sample yields about 560,000 distinct CDR3 sequences, roughly 46% seen once. Sequencing was performed on peripheral blood or thyroid tissue (not recorded which). The receptors derive from a woman aged 18 to 35 with Graves' hyperthyroidism.

This clonotype appeared a single time. V gene TRBV10-3 combines with J gene TRBJ2-7; TRBD2 agrees at 8 bases. Germline CDR1 is ENHRY and CDR2 is SYGVKD. The CDR3 has 14 amino acids. J was trimmed by 2 bases and V by 8 bases; bases with no gene match: 8. The CDR3 loop is CAIQAGSGAYEQYF. The DNA of the CDR3 is TGTGCCATCCAGGCGGGTAGCGGGGCCTACGAGCAGTACTTC.

This sequence joins TRBV14 and TRBJ1-1; no clear D gene. Trimming removed 1 base from V and 7 bases from J, with 10 bases in between. From germline, CDR1 is SGHDN and CDR2 FVKESK. This CDR3 spans 13 amino acids. The DNA for the CDR3 is TGTGCCAGCAGCCAAGGAGTAACCGTTGAAGCTTTCTTT. It yields the protein CASSQGVTVEAFF.

At least ten counts were recorded for this clonotype. The chain couples TRBV29-1 to TRBJ1-5; TRBD1 matches at 7 bases. The ends lost 6 bases at V and 5 bases at J; junction bases unmatched: 10. This CDR3 spans 14 amino acids. CDR1 SQVTM and CDR2 ANQGSEA come from the germline V gene. The CDR3 region has the DNA TGCAGCGTCGCTACAGGGGAGGAGGATCAGCCCCAGCATTTT. Translating gives CSVATGEEDQPQHF. The variable domain in full, completed from reference TRBV29-1 and TRBJ1-5, reads SAVISQKPSRDICQRGTSLTIQCQVDSQVTMMFWYRQQPGQSLTLIATANQGSEATYESGFVIDKFPISRPNLTFSTLTVSNMSPEDSSIYLCSVATGEEDQPQHFGDGTRLSIL.

J is TRBJ1-5 and V is TRBV2; no clear D gene. Germline lookup yields CDR1 SNHLY and CDR2 FYNNEI. The CDR3 spans 15 residues. V shed 6 bases and J shed 2 bases, with 14 bases lying between them. CDR3 nucleotide sequence: TGTGCCAGCAGCGAGGGTGGGTCTCGCAATCAGCCCCAGCATTTT. It encodes CASSEGGSRNQPQHF. The entire variable domain, with the rest obtained from reference TRBV2 and TRBJ1-5, is as follows: EPEVTQTPSHQVTQMGQEVILRCVPISNHLYFYWYRQILGQKVEFLVSFYNNEISEKSEIFDDQFSVERPDGSNFTLKIRSTKLEDSAMYFCASSEGGSRNQPQHFGDGTRLSIL.

CDR3 nucleotide sequence: TGCAGCGCATCGACAGCGGGAGGGCCGATCGCAGAGACCCAGTACTTC. It yields the protein CSASTAGGPIAETQYF. The chain employs TRBV29-1 and TRBJ2-5, with 10 bases lining up with TRBD2. Germline V gene sequence: CDR1 SQVTM, CDR2 ANQGSEA. This CDR3 spans 16 amino acids. Germline trimming cut 7 bases from V and 4 bases from J; bases unmatched to any gene: 15.

The rearrangement uses TRBV5-8 and TRBJ2-7; 14 bases are a match to TRBD2. The CDR3 runs 16 residues. V lost 4 bases to trimming and J lost 3 bases; unmatched junction nucleotides: 6. Germline CDR1 reads SGHTS; CDR2 reads YDEGEE. The CDR3 DNA follows: TGTGCCAGCAGCCAATGGACTAGCGGGAGGAACTACGAGCAGTACTTC. Translated: CASSQWTSGRNYEQYF.

In the case of this clonotype: Just one base apart from a much larger clone, this may be a read error. The chain links TRBV19 to TRBJ2-7; TRBD1 matches at 8 bases. This CDR3 comprises 12 residues. Germline values: CDR1 LNHDA, CDR2 SQIVND (reference sequence). In DNA, the CDR3 is TGTCCCAGTAAGGACAGGGCGGCCGAGCAGTACTTC. Residues: CPSKDRAAEQYF.

The chain couples TRBV7-8 to TRBJ2-7; D remains ambiguous. Trimming left V 5 bases short and J 3 bases short, with 11 bases between. Looked up from germline, CDR1 is SGHVS and CDR2 is FQNEAQ. CDR3 length equals 13 residues. For the CDR3, the DNA is TGTGCCAGCAGCCCCTTCCGTTACTACGAGCAGTACTTC. It codes for CASSPFRYYEQYF.

The genes are TRBV11-2 and TRBJ1-6; no clear D gene. Germline V gene lookup returns CDR1 SGHAT and CDR2 FQNNGV. V lost 8 bases to trimming and J lost 4 bases, with 3 bases between them. The CDR3 sequence is 11 residues long. The CDR3 is CASLYNSPLHF. CDR3 nucleotides: TGTGCCAGCCTATATAATTCACCCCTCCACTTT.

This clonotype has only a few counts. In DNA form, the CDR3 reads TGTGCCAGCAGTTACGCACTCACAGTTTACAATCAGCCCCAGCATTTT. The encoded protein is CASSYALTVYNQPQHF. The chain recombines TRBV6-6 with TRBJ1-5; no firm D call. CDR3 length: 16 amino acids. Between the trimmed V and J ends, which lost 2 bases and 3 bases, there was a span of 14 bases. Germline V gene sequence: CDR1 MNHNY, CDR2 SVGAGI (reference sequence).

This clonotype appeared many times. The rearrangement joins TRBV7-8 to TRBJ1-3, with D possibly matching TRBD1 (6 bases). The V gene lost 1 base and the J gene lost 7 bases, with 11 bases spanning the gap. Germline CDR1 and CDR2: SGHVS and FQNEAQ. This CDR3 contains 14 residues. CDR3 loop: CASSLDRVENTIYF. The CDR3 DNA reads TGTGCCAGCAGCTTAGACAGGGTTGAGAACACCATATATTTT.

This clonotype was picked up many times. The chain combines TRBV2 with TRBJ2-7; 7 nucleotides match TRBD1. With V trimmed by 3 bases and J by 11 bases, 4 bases remained unmatched. This CDR3 is 11 amino acids long. CDR1 is SNHLY, CDR2 FYNNEI, per germline. CDR3 amino acids: CASSDFQGEYF. The CDR3 DNA is TGTGCCAGCAGTGACTTCCAGGGGGAGTACTTC.

This clonotype has ten or more counts. The chain recombines TRBV2 with TRBJ1-2; TRBD1 agrees at 7 bases. CDR3 length: 12 amino acids. CDR1 is SNHLY and CDR2 is FYNNEI in the germline V gene. Germline trimming cut 8 bases from V and 6 bases from J; bases unmatched to any gene: 6. CDR3 DNA sequence: TGTGCCAGCGACGACAGGGAAAATGGCTACACCTTC. It encodes CASDDRENGYTF.

The rearrangement uses TRBV10-3 and TRBJ2-5; D not certain. Germline V gene lookup returns CDR1 ENHRY and CDR2 SYGVKD. There are 15 residues in the CDR3. V was cut by 10 bases and J by 5 bases, with 23 bases left in between. For the CDR3, the DNA is TGTGCCAGCGGCGGAGACGCGTACTATGGGGAGACCCAGTACTTC. Translation: CASGGDAYYGETQYF.